Described below is a single TCR beta chain sequence and its context. This record comes from a study of blood T cell repertoires in COVID-19. Study-wide context: Sites across the United States, Italy and Spain contributed samples from acute and convalescent COVID-19. Sources were T cells, B-cell-depleted T cells, or PBMCs; the material itself was cDNA or gDNA.

This CDR3 contains 16 residues. The germline V gene has CDR1 SGHTA and CDR2 FQGNSA. V lost 0 bases to trimming and J lost 0 bases, with 9 bases between them. Authors' data handling: How many nucleated cells were present was estimated from reference gene primer amplification. This table comes from immunoSEQ multiplex PCR, and its TCRdb copy is limited to in-frame clones, with some not included. From that table come the V and J calls and clone size; the DNA was used to work out D and trimming. The top ten clones hold 3% of a sample with some 390,000 clones, about 87% of them seen once. The clonotype originates from a human donor in a cohort sampled during active COVID-19. This chain uses TRBV7-2 with TRBJ1-5; tentative D call: TRBD1 (6 bases). The sample was peripheral blood. The CDR3 reads CASSLAGGNSNQPQHF. CDR3 nucleotides: TGTGCCAGCAGCTTAGCAGGGGGAAATAGCAATCAGCCCCAGCATTTT.